This passage covers 14 T cell receptor beta chains from one sample sequenced in a study of CD8 T cells in ankylosing spondylitis (dated by TCRdb to about 2017). Receptor amplification or capture employed 5' RACE. Sequencing was carried out with an Illumina HiSeq 2500. TCRdb cleaned the public reads at Q25 with fastp, built clones with MiXCR and kept in-frame beta chains. Duplicate CDR3 protein sequences are folded into a single record with the most common DNA and genes. The sample has about 320,000 distinct CDR3 sequences on record, 11% of them singletons. The ten most abundant clones make up 8% to 9.5% of the sample. What was sequenced was blood, either unsorted or a sorted T cell fraction (not recorded which). The source is a female donor with ankylosing spondylitis or in good health (not recorded which).

About this clonotype itself: At one end, the junction sequence differs from germline, possibly due to a read error. The chain uses TRBV10-3 and TRBJ2-7; 10 bases are a match to TRBD1. The CDR3 totals 14 residues. Germline CDR1 reads ENHRY; CDR2 reads SYGVKD. The CDR3 loop is CAIADRTGGYEQNF. The CDR3 nucleotides read TGTGCCATCGCCGACCGGACAGGGGGGTACGAGCAGAACTTC.

The sample holds many counts of this clonotype. The DNA of the CDR3 is TGCAGTGCTAGAGATGTAGCGGGGGGCTCCTCCTACAATGAGCAGTTCTTC. Protein sequence: CSARDVAGGSSYNEQFF. The chain links TRBV20-1 to TRBJ2-1; 10 bases are a match to TRBD2. J lost 0 bases, V lost 0 bases, and 5 bases had no gene match. Germline CDR1 DFQATT, CDR2 SNEGSKA (reference sequence). This CDR3 has 17 residues.

In this sample, this clonotype turned up a few times. The chain carries TRBV7-8 and TRBJ2-7; no clear D gene. Germline V gene lookup returns CDR1 SGHVS and CDR2 FQNEAQ. The ends were cut back, 5 bases at V and 2 bases at J, with 13 bases in the middle. The CDR3 is 14 amino acids. The chain's CDR3 is CASSRPPDTYEQYF. In DNA form, the CDR3 reads TGTGCCAGCAGCCGCCCTCCCGACACCTACGAGCAGTACTTC.

Only a few counts were recorded for this clonotype. The rearrangement uses TRBV5-6 and TRBJ2-2, with 11 bases that match TRBD2. Germline lookup yields CDR1 SGHDT and CDR2 YYEEEE. The CDR3 contains 15 residues. J was trimmed by 6 bases and V by 4 bases; bases with no gene match: 5. The CDR3 DNA is TGTGCCAGCAGCCGAGTTAGCGGGGGGGCCGGGGAGCTGTTTTTT. It specifies CASSRVSGGAGELFF.

J is TRBJ2-7 and V is TRBV7-6, with a possible D match to TRBD2 (5 bases). V lost 1 base to trimming and J lost 2 bases, with 12 bases between them. CDR3 length: 15 residues. Germline assignment: CDR1 SGHVS and CDR2 FNYEAQ. For the CDR3, the DNA is TGTGCCAGCAGCTTAGGCCCGGGATATACCTACGAGCAGTACTTC. The encoded protein is CASSLGPGYTYEQYF.

This clonotype was counted ten times or more. The chain joins TRBV4-1 to TRBJ1-2, with a weak D call TRBD1 (5 bases). Per germline, CDR1 MGHRA and CDR2 YSYEKL. This CDR3 is 16 amino acids long. V gave up 1 base and J gave up 4 bases, with 16 bases separating them. CDR3 residues: CASSQVLRGSFYGYTF. The CDR3 bases are TGCGCCAGCAGCCAAGTTTTGAGGGGTTCCTTCTATGGCTACACCTTC.

V is TRBV5-1 and J is TRBJ2-1, with TRBD2 matching 12 bases. In germline, CDR1 is SGHRS, CDR2 YFSETQ. V lost 4 bases to trimming and J lost 8 bases; unmatched junction nucleotides: 10. The CDR3 covers 16 residues. CDR3 loop: CASSRPETSGSDEQFF. CDR3 nucleotides: TGCGCCAGCAGCCGACCCGAGACTAGCGGGAGTGATGAGCAGTTCTTC.

This clonotype was seen at least ten times. The chain couples TRBV7-2 to TRBJ2-1; 10 bases map to TRBD1. This CDR3 is built from 16 residues. V dropped 5 bases and J dropped 6; count of bases not matched to a gene: 10. Germline loops: CDR1 SGHTA, CDR2 FQGNSA. The DNA for the CDR3 is TGTGCCAGCAGCGTAAGATCCGGGACAGGGGCCAATGAGCAGTTCTTC. Amino acids: CASSVRSGTGANEQFF.

This clonotype was seen at least ten times. V and J are TRBV5-1 and TRBJ2-5; perhaps D is TRBD1 or TRBD2 (5 bases each). This CDR3 comprises 13 residues. Trimming removed 3 bases at V and 6 bases at J, with 12 bases between. The germline V gene encodes CDR1 SGHRS and CDR2 YFSETQ. For the CDR3, the DNA is TGCGCCAGCAGCTCCGGGACCGAAAAGACCCAGTACTTC. It translates to CASSSGTEKTQYF.

This clonotype came up many times. The chain is built from TRBV7-2 and TRBJ2-5; D remains unclear. Looked up from germline, CDR1 is SGHTA and CDR2 is FQGNSA. The V end lost 1 base, the J end lost 5 bases, and 5 bases lay between the germline ends. CDR3 length: 12 residues. The DNA of the CDR3 is TGTGCCAGCAGCTTAGTTTCTGAGACCCAGTACTTC. Its translation is CASSLVSETQYF.

This clonotype was seen many times. The chain combines TRBV5-1 with TRBJ1-5; the D gene is possibly TRBD1 (5 bases). The CDR3 length is 15 residues. The V gene lost 1 base and the J gene lost 7 bases, with 15 bases spanning the gap. CDR1 SGHRS and CDR2 YFSETQ come from the germline V gene. CDR3 protein: CASSLSGRSQQPQHF. In DNA form, the CDR3 reads TGCGCCAGCAGCTTGTCAGGGCGGTCGCAGCAGCCCCAGCATTTT.

Many counts were recorded for this clonotype. This chain joins TRBV13 and TRBJ2-7; TRBD1 might be the D (5 bases). There are 15 residues in the CDR3. Germline CDR1 and CDR2: PRHDT and FYEKMQ (reference sequence). Trimming took 0 bases from V and 0 from J, leaving 9 bases between them. The CDR3 here is CASSLGQVPSYEQYF. The DNA of the CDR3 is TGTGCCAGCAGCTTAGGACAGGTCCCCTCCTACGAGCAGTACTTC. The full variable domain, completed using reference TRBV13 and TRBJ2-7, is AAGVIQSPRHLIKEKRETATLKCYPIPRHDTVYWYQQGPGQDPQFLISFYEKMQSDKGSIPDRFSAQQFSDYHSELNMSSLELGDSALYFCASSLGQVPSYEQYFGPGTRLTVT.

This clonotype has a count of ten or more. V and J are TRBV6-5 and TRBJ2-5; 14 bases map to TRBD2. The CDR3 runs to 16 residues. The germline V gene encodes CDR1 MNHEY and CDR2 SVGAGI. V lost 1 base and J lost 6; bases outside the gene matches: 4. In nucleotides, the CDR3 is TGTGCCAGCAGTTACTTCGGGACTAGCGGGAGACAGACCCAGTACTTC. Protein: CASSYFGTSGRQTQYF.

This clonotype has a count of ten or more. This chain joins TRBV3-1 and TRBJ1-2; the match to TRBD1 covers 7 bases. CDR3 size: 14 residues. Unmatched junction bases numbered 6, after V lost 4 bases and J lost 4 bases. CDR1 and CDR2 from the germline V gene are LGHDT and YNNKEL (reference sequence). This CDR3 reads CASSRGTATYGYTF. The CDR3 DNA follows: TGTGCCAGCAGCCGGGGGACAGCGACCTATGGCTACACCTTC.